This T cell receptor delta chain was captured in a study of gamma delta lymphoproliferative disorders and STAT genes. Study background: Gamma-chain libraries were built from at least 50 ng of genomic DNA with the LymphoTrack Dx TCRG Assay. For the delta chain, EuroClonality-NGS standard procedure was applied.

Genomic DNA from isolated PBMCs served as the sequencing template. TCRdb redid the clone calls on the multiplex PCR reads with CATT. The table records over 1,500 delta-chain clones, about 3% of them present only once. This clone was seen only a few times. What it binds is not known. The protein held in TCRdb is that of a much larger clone and does not match this DNA's translation at residue 5, likely because of a read error; the protein shown is translated from the DNA. Study observations and caveats: Nearly all major patient gamma and delta clonotypes were public. Low-frequency NGS calls may be less specific; leukemic clone sharing needs confirmation.

The V end was cut by 3 bases, the J end by 4 bases, with 17 bases between. The CDR3 runs to 15 residues. Germline V lookup: CDR1 GEAIGNYY, CDR2 EKD. The rearrangement joins TRDV2 to TRDJ1; the D gene is possibly TRDD3 (5 bases). Sequenced input: blood. This receptor was obtained from a human donor in good health. The CDR3 bases are TGTGCCTGTGACCCCCTCAAGCAGGGGGGCGATAAACTCATCTTT. As protein: CACDPLKQGGDKLIF.